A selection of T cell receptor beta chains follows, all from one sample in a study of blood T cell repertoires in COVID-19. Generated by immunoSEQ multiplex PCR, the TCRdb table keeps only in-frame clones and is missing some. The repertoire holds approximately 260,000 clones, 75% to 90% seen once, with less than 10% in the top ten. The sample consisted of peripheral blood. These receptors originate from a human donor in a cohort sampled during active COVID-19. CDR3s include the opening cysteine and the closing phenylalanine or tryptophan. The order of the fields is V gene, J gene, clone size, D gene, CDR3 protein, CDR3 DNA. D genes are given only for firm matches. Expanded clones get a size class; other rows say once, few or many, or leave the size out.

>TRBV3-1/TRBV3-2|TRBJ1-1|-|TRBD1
CASSPDRASNTEAFF
TGTGCCAGCAGCCCAGACAGGGCTTCGAACACTGAAGCTTTCTTT
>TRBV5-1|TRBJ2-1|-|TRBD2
CASSPELAGGLIAEQFF
TGCGCCAGCAGCCCTGAGCTAGCGGGGGGGCTCATCGCTGAGCAGTTCTTC
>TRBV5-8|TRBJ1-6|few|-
CASSAKRNSPLHF
TGTGCCAGCAGCGCGAAAAGAAATTCACCCCTCCACTTT
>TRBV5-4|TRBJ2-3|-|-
CASSLFSADTQYF
TGTGCCAGCAGCTTATTCAGCGCAGATACGCAGTATTTT
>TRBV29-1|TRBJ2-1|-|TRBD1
CSARTGASSYNEQFF
TGCAGCGCCAGAACAGGGGCCAGCTCCTACAATGAGCAGTTCTTC
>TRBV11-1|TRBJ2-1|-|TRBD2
CASSSWTSGSHNEQFF
TGTGCCAGCAGCTCATGGACTAGCGGGAGTCACAATGAGCAGTTCTTC
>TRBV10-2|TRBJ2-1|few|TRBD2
CASTLREAPYNEQFF
TGCGCCAGCACTCTGCGGGAGGCCCCCTACAATGAGCAGTTCTTC
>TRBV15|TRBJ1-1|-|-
CATSRDFRGNEAFF
TGTGCCACCAGCAGAGATTTTAGGGGGAATGAAGCTTTCTTT
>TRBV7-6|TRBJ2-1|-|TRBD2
CASSRGGGSYNEQFF
TGTGCCAGCAGCCGCGGGGGGGGCTCCTACAATGAGCAGTTCTTC
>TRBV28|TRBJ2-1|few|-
CASSFRRGAANEQFF
TGTGCCAGCAGTTTTCGTCGGGGGGCGGCCAATGAGCAGTTCTTC
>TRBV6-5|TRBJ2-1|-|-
CASRQDGYNEQFF
TGTGCCAGCAGACAGGACGGCTACAATGAGCAGTTCTTC
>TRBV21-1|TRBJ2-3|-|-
CASSWSGRCPDTQYF
TGTGCCAGCAGTTGGAGTGGGAGATGCCCAGATACGCAGTATTTT
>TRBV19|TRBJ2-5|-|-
CASSRTTGTPQETQYF
TGTGCCAGTAGTAGGACGACCGGGACACCCCAAGAGACCCAGTACTTC
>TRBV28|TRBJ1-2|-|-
CASSLIGDKYGYTF
TGTGCCAGCAGTTTAATCGGGGACAAGTATGGCTACACCTTC
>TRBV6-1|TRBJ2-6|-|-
CASSELGTGANVLTF
TGTGCCAGCAGTGAACTCGGGACTGGGGCCAACGTCCTGACTTTC
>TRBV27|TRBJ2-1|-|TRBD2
CASSPLAGGNNEQFF
TGTGCCAGCAGTCCGCTAGCGGGAGGGAACAATGAGCAGTTCTTC
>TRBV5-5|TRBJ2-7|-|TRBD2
CASSLGLAGGYEQYF
TGTGCCAGCAGCCTGGGACTAGCGGGGGGCTACGAGCAGTACTTC
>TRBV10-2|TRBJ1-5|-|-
CASSESELGQPQHF
TGCGCCAGCAGTGAGTCGGAACTCGGGCAGCCCCAGCATTTT
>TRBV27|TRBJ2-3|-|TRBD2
CASSLRGGSDTQYF
TGTGCCAGCAGTTTAAGGGGCGGGAGTGATACGCAGTATTTT
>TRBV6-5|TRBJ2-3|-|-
CASSYGGGQRTDTQYF
TGTGCCAGCAGTTACGGTGGCGGACAGCGCACAGATACGCAGTATTTT
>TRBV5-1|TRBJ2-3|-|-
CASSPEQGGTDTQYF
TGCGCCAGCAGCCCGGAACAGGGTGGTACAGATACGCAGTATTTT
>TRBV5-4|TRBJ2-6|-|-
CASSATGPGANVLTF
TGTGCCAGCAGCGCCACAGGGCCCGGGGCCAACGTCCTGACTTTC
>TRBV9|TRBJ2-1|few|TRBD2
CASSVVGGRALNEQFF
TGTGCCAGCAGCGTAGTTGGCGGGAGGGCCCTCAATGAGCAGTTCTTC
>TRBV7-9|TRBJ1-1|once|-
CASRSRTALMNTEAFF
TGTGCCAGCAGGTCGCGGACAGCTCTCATGAACACTGAAGCTTTCTTT
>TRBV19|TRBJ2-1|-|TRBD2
CASSLQPGLAALPSLHGEQFF
TGTGCCAGTAGCCTCCAACCGGGACTAGCGGCTCTTCCCTCCCTACATGGGGAGCAGTTCTTC
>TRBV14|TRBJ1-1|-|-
CASSQGADKAFF
TGTGCCAGCAGCCAGGGGGCGGACAAAGCTTTCTTT
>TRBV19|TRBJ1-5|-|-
CASSHAHSGGYNQPQHF
TGTGCCAGTAGCCATGCCCATTCGGGGGGCTACAATCAGCCCCAGCATTTT
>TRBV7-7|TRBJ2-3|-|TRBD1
CASSPSTGLTDTQYF
TGTGCTAGCAGTCCATCGACAGGGCTCACAGATACGCAGTATTTT
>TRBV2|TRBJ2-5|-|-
CAREALGGQETQYF
TGTGCCAGGGAGGCACTCGGGGGCCAAGAGACCCAGTACTTC
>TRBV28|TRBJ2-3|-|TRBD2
CASSLMAGGADTQYF
TGTGCCAGCAGTTTGATGGCGGGAGGCGCCGATACGCAGTATTTT
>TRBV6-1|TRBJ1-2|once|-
CASSEAGARLNYGYTF
TGTGCCAGCAGTGAAGCTGGAGCAAGACTAAACTATGGCTACACCTTC
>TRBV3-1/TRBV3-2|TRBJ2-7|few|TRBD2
CASSRTFGAGALYEQYF
TGTGCCAGCAGCCGAACCTTTGGCGCGGGAGCCCTCTACGAGCAGTACTTC
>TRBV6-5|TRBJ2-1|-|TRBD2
CATSLAGGSYNEQFF
TGTGCCACGTCCCTAGCGGGAGGTTCCTACAATGAGCAGTTCTTC
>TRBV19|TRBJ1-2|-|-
CASSIDPARGGYTF
TGTGCCAGTAGTATAGACCCAGCCCGCGGTGGCTACACCTTC
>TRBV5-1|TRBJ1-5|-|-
CASSLEDSTNQPQHF
TGCGCCAGCAGCTTGGAGGACAGTACCAATCAGCCCCAGCATTTT
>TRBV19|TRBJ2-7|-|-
CATGHYYEQYF
TGTGCCACCGGTCATTACTACGAGCAGTACTTC
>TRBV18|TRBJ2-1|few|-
CASSPLGGADEQFF
TGTGCCAGCTCACCCCTGGGGGGGGCAGATGAGCAGTTCTTC
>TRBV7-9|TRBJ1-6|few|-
CASSLGQLQNSPLHF
TGTGCCAGCAGCTTAGGACAGCTCCAGAATTCACCCCTCCACTTT
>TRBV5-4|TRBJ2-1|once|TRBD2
CASSLVGGSGNEQFF
TGTGCCAGCAGCTTGGTGGGGGGGTCCGGGAATGAGCAGTTCTTC
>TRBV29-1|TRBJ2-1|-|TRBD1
CSVVTGARDRAHNEQFF
TGCAGCGTTGTTACTGGGGCCCGGGACAGGGCGCACAATGAGCAGTTCTTC
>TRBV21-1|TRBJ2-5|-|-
CASSIATGQNFQETQYF
TGTGCCAGCAGCATAGCGACAGGGCAAAACTTTCAAGAGACCCAGTACTTC
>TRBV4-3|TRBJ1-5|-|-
CASSQTGREGQPQHF
TGCGCCAGCAGCCAAACAGGGAGGGAAGGTCAGCCCCAGCATTTT
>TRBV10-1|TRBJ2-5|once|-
CASSIQGGETQYF
TGCGCCAGCAGTATCCAGGGCGGAGAGACCCAGTACTTC
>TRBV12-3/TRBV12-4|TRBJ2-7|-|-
CASRGRSYEQYF
TGTGCCAGCAGGGGGCGAAGCTACGAGCAGTACTTC
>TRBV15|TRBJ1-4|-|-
CATSRDQGTTNEKLFF
TGTGCCACCAGCAGAGATCAGGGAACAACTAATGAAAAACTGTTTTTT
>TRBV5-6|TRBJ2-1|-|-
CASSPLAAAGYNEQFF
TGTGCCAGCAGCCCATTAGCGGCGGCGGGCTACAATGAGCAGTTCTTC
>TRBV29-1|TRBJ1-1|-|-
CSVVAGRTEAFF
TGCAGCGTTGTGGCGGGAAGGACTGAAGCTTTCTTT
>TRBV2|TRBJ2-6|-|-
CAGERGAAGANVLTF
TGTGCCGGAGAGCGCGGGGCAGCTGGGGCCAACGTCCTGACTTTC
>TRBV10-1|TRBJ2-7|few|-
CASSPNSYEQYF
TGCGCCAGCAGCCCAAACTCCTACGAGCAGTACTTC
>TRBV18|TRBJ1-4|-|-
CASSPQERGEKLFF
TGTGCCAGCTCACCACAGGAGAGAGGTGAAAAACTGTTTTTT
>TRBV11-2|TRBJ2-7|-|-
CASTTSGLAGLRSYEQYF
TGTGCCAGCACCACGTCCGGGTTGGCGGGCCTCCGCTCCTACGAGCAGTACTTC
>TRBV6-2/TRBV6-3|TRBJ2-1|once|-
CASSYPVTSVVRNEQFF
TGTGCCAGCAGTTACCCCGTGACTAGTGTCGTCCGGAATGAGCAGTTCTTC
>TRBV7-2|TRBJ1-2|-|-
CASSETVSYGYTF
TGTGCCAGCAGCGAAACAGTGTCCTATGGCTACACCTTC
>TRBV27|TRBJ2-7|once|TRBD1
CASSLLAGQGAYEQYF
TGTGCCAGCAGTTTATTAGCGGGACAGGGGGCTTACGAGCAGTACTTC
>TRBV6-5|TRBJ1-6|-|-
CASSYRGSNSPLHF
TGTGCCAGCAGTTACAGGGGTTCGAATTCACCCCTCCACTTT
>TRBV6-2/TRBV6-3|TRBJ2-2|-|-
CASIPLVGTGELFF
TGTGCCAGCATCCCCCTAGTAGGCACCGGGGAGCTGTTTTTT
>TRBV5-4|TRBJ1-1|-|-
CASSPTGLGNTEAFF
TGTGCCAGCAGCCCTACAGGGTTGGGGAACACTGAAGCTTTCTTT